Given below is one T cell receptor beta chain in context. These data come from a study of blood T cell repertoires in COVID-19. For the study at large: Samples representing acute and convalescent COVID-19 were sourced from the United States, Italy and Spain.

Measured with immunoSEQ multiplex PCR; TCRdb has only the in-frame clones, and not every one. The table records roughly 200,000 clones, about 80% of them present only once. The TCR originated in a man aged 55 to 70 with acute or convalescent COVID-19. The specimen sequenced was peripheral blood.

The CDR3 DNA follows: TGTGCCAGCAGCTCCACAGGGAACTATGGCTACACCTTC. Translated, it gives CASSSTGNYGYTF. The chain recombines TRBV7-2 with TRBJ1-2, with D tentatively TRBD1 (6 bases). The V gene's germline CDR1 is SGHTA and CDR2 FQGNSA. The CDR3 covers 13 residues. The germline V and J ends were trimmed by 4 bases and 2 bases, with 8 bases remaining between them.